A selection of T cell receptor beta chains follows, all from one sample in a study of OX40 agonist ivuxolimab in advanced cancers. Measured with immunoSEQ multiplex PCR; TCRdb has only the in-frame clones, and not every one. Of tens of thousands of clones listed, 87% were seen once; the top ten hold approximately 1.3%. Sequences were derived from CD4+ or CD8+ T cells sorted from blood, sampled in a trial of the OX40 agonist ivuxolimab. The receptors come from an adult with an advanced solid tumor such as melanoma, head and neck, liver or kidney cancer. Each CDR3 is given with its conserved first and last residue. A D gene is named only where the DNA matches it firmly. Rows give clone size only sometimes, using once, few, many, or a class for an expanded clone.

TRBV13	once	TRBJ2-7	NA	CASTRRALPYEQYF	TGTGCCAGCACCCGACGGGCTCTTCCCTACGAGCAGTACTTC
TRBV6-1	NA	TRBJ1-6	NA	CASRDGGGRGSLHF	TGTGCCAGCAGAGATGGGGGCGGGCGCGGGTCCCTCCACTTT
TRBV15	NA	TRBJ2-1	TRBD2	CATSRQRGGNNEQFF	TGTGCCACCAGCAGGCAGCGGGGGGGAAACAATGAGCAGTTCTTC
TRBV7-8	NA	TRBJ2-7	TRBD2	CASSPSREGRYYEQYF	TGTGCCAGCAGCCCCTCCCGGGAGGGCCGCTACTACGAGCAGTACTTC
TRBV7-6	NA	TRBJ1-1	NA	CASSLYADLNTEAFF	TGTGCCAGCAGCTTGTATGCGGACCTGAACACTGAAGCTTTCTTT
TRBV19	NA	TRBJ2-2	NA	CASSPIYPQIDTGELFF	TGTGCCAGTAGCCCTATATACCCCCAGATTGACACCGGGGAGCTGTTTTTT
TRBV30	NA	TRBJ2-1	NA	CAWSPAASYNEQFF	TGTGCCTGGAGTCCGGCAGCCTCCTACAATGAGCAGTTCTTC
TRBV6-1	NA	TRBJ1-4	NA	CASSDLGRGRIEKLFF	TGTGCCAGCAGTGACCTCGGCAGGGGCAGAATTGAAAAACTGTTTTTT
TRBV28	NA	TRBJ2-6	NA	CASSAPARLSGANVLTF	TGTGCCAGCAGCGCCCCCGCCCGGCTCTCTGGGGCCAACGTCCTGACTTTC
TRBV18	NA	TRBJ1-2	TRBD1	CASSPGQGGSNYGYTF	TGTGCCAGCTCCCCGGGACAGGGGGGGTCCAACTATGGCTACACCTTC
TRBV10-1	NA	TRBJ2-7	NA	CASSESSSYEQYF	TGCGCCAGCAGTGAGTCAAGCTCCTACGAGCAGTACTTC
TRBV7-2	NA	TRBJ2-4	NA	CASSPSAGGRSENIQYF	TGTGCCAGCAGCCCCAGTGCCGGGGGGCGATCAGAAAACATTCAGTACTTC
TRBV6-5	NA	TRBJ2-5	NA	CASSYIPQGTQYF	TGTGCCAGCAGTTACATCCCCCAAGGGACCCAGTACTTC
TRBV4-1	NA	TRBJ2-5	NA	CASSQDDREVQETQYF	TGCGCCAGCAGCCAAGACGACAGGGAGGTCCAAGAGACCCAGTACTTC
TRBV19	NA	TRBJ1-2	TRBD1	CASSVDRVNGYTF	TGTGCCAGTAGCGTCGACAGGGTAAATGGCTACACCTTC
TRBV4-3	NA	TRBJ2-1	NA	CASSQGAGQSSYNEQFF	TGCGCCAGCAGCCAAGGGGCGGGACAGAGCTCCTACAATGAGCAGTTCTTC
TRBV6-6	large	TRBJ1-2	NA	CASSPETGNYGYTF	TGTGCCAGCAGCCCTGAGACAGGAAACTATGGCTACACCTTC
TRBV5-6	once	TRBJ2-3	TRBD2	CASSASGLAVDTQYF	TGTGCCAGCAGCGCCTCGGGACTAGCGGTAGATACGCAGTATTTT
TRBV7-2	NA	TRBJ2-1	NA	CASSSGASNEQFF	TGTGCCAGCAGCTCAGGGGCCTCCAATGAGCAGTTCTTC